A single sample is the source of the 4 T cell receptor beta chains below, sequenced in a study of early T cells in non-severe SARS-CoV-2 infection. TCRdb re-called the 5' RACE reads through MiXCR, storing one row per CDR3 protein. The data show fewer than 30,000 distinct CDR3 sequences, 9.5% to 10% seen once. Sequencing used whole blood. These receptor sequences come from an adult who was a healthcare worker with PCR-confirmed SARS-CoV-2 infection or an uninfected control (not recorded which).

V usage is TRBV7-9 and J usage is TRBJ2-5; D is unresolved. Germline V lookup: CDR1 SEHNR, CDR2 FQNEAQ (reference sequence). V lost 1 base, J lost 4 bases, and 4 bases lay in between. CDR3 length: 12 residues. CDR3: CASSLGVETQYF. CDR3 nucleotides: TGTGCCAGCAGCTTAGGCGTAGAGACCCAGTACTTC.

This clonotype has a handful of counts. The chain is built from TRBV20-1 and TRBJ1-4, with TRBD1 as a possible D gene (5 bases). In germline, CDR1 is DFQATT, CDR2 SNEGSKA (reference sequence). V lost 6 bases, J lost 2 bases, and 13 bases lay in between. This CDR3 spans 14 amino acids. The CDR3 nucleotides are TGCAGTGCGAGCAGACAGAACACTAATGAAAAACTGTTTTTT. Its translation: CSASRQNTNEKLFF.

There are a few counts of this clonotype. V and J are TRBV6-2 or TRBV6-3 and TRBJ2-1, with TRBD2 matching over 8 bases. The CDR3 sequence is 14 residues long. Trimming took 8 bases from V and 0 from J; bases not matched to a gene: 3. Germline V gene sequence: CDR1 MNHEY, CDR2 SVGEGT. In nucleotides, the CDR3 is TGTGCCAGCCGGGGGGGAAGCTCCTACAATGAGCAGTTCTTC. Its protein product is CASRGGSSYNEQFF.

At least ten counts were recorded for this clonotype. The gene calls are TRBV10-2 and TRBJ2-1; no clear D gene. This CDR3 is built from 17 residues. V lost 0 bases, J lost 4 bases, and 16 bases lay in between. Per the germline V gene, CDR1 is WSHSY and CDR2 is SAAADI. The CDR3 reads CASSESVSLMGYNEQFF. Written as DNA, the CDR3 is TGCGCCAGCAGTGAGTCGGTCAGTCTGATGGGGTACAATGAGCAGTTCTTC.